The text below deals with one TCR beta chain. Its antigen is as yet unknown. Germline V gene lookup returns CDR1 SGDLS and CDR2 YYNGEE. V was trimmed by 3 bases and J by 1 base, leaving 14 bases between them. The CDR3 covers 16 residues. The record originates from a study of shared clonotypes between healthy human individuals. Study conclusions and caveats: When naive CD4 clonotypes were compared across several donors, 4% to 5.5% were shared. It was only blood that was sampled, and tissue repertoires likely differ.

To make CD8 memory, CD45RO+ cells were put together with CCR7-negative CD45RA+ TemRA cells. The material for each subset, its genomic DNA, was split evenly across several immunoSEQ plates. Sequencing used immunoSEQ multiplex PCR; TCRdb keeps in-frame clones, though not all of them. The sample has about 110,000 clones, over 65% seen once. The receptor's source is a woman between 25 and 40 years old in good health. Sequenced material: memory CD8+ T cells sorted from blood. Specified subset: CD45RO+ cells pooled with CCR7-negative TemRA cells. This chain links TRBV9 with TRBJ2-1, with D possibly called TRBD1 or TRBD2 (5 bases each). This CDR3 is CASSAPRGGSYNEQFF. In DNA, the CDR3 is TGTGCCAGCAGCGCCCCAAGGGGCGGGTCCTACAATGAGCAGTTCTTC.